This T cell receptor beta chain was identified in a study of cytomegalovirus exposure and HLA in healthy donors. Each donor's status was that of a healthy bone marrow donor. The PCR used 60 Vbeta and 13 Jbeta primers. Here immunoSEQ multiplex PCR was the method, and the copy in TCRdb shows in-frame clones only, minus some. This sample carries around 150,000 clones, roughly three quarters of them seen once, and the ten largest clones take 2.5% to 4%. CDR1 is SGHNT and CDR2 is YYREEE in the germline V gene (reference sequence). The CDR3 sequence is 15 residues long. The junction had 5 bases not matched to a gene; V was cut back by 3 bases and J by 4 bases.

The V gene is TRBV5-4, the J gene TRBJ2-2; TRBD1 matches at 8 bases. The receptor was derived from a man aged 40-49 years in good health and CMV-seronegative. The sample taken for sequencing was PBMCs. CDR3: CASSSGQGATGELFF. The DNA of the CDR3 is TGTGCCAGCAGCTCTGGACAGGGAGCCACCGGGGAGCTGTTTTTT.